This passage covers 24 T cell receptor beta chains from one sample sequenced in a study of blood T cell repertoires in COVID-19. Only in-frame clones appear in the TCRdb table, and some are missing; sequencing was by immunoSEQ multiplex PCR. The sample has about 130,000 clones, roughly 72% seen once. The sample taken for sequencing was peripheral blood. These receptors all come from a man aged 55 to 70 with acute or convalescent COVID-19.

This chain joins TRBV3-1 (or the pseudogene TRBV3-2) and TRBJ2-4, with 10 bases fitting TRBD1. V lost 5 bases, J lost 2 bases, and 6 bases stayed unmatched. The CDR3 spans 16 residues. The germline CDR1 and CDR2 sequences are LGHDT and YNNKEL (reference sequence). Written as DNA, the CDR3 is TGTGCCAGCAGCGACCGGGACAGGGGAACCAAAAACATTCAGTACTTC. This sequence encodes CASSDRDRGTKNIQYF.

This chain uses TRBV6-5 with TRBJ2-7, with D possibly matching TRBD1 (5 bases). CDR1 is MNHEY and CDR2 is SVGAGI in the germline V gene. Trimming left V 4 bases short and J 6 bases short, with 16 bases between. The CDR3 contains 14 residues. CDR3 protein: CASSSQGIPAEQYF. In nucleotides, the CDR3 is TGTGCCAGCAGTTCTCAGGGTATTCCTGCCGAGCAGTACTTC.

The V and J genes are TRBV2 and TRBJ1-1; D not resolved. The CDR3 runs 13 residues. Germline V gives CDR1 SNHLY, CDR2 FYNNEI. V lost 8 bases and J lost 0, with 10 bases in between. Here the CDR3 DNA reads TGTGCCAGCGGCGGCTCACTGAACACTGAAGCTTTCTTT. Translating it yields CASGGSLNTEAFF.

The CDR3 region has the DNA TGTGCCAGCAGCCCTACCCTACCGAACACTGAAGCTTTCTTT. Residues: CASSPTLPNTEAFF. This rearrangement joins TRBV7-9 to TRBJ1-1; no reliable D call. The CDR3 extends over 14 amino acids. The germline gives CDR1 SEHNR, CDR2 FQNEAQ (reference sequence). Trimming stripped 5 bases from V and 1 base from J, with 11 bases between.

This clone was counted between two and nine times. The CDR3 coding sequence is TGCGCCAGCAGCACAAACAACCCCGGAGCCTACGAGCAGTACTTC. This sequence encodes CASSTNNPGAYEQYF. This chain links TRBV5-1 with TRBJ2-7; D is undetermined. The CDR3 runs to 15 residues. CDR1 SGHRS and CDR2 YFSETQ come from the germline V gene. Deletions cut 4 bases from V and 2 bases from J, with 16 bases between. Together with reference TRBV5-1 and TRBJ2-7, the CDR3 gives the full variable domain: KAGVTQTPRYLIKTRGQQVTLSCSPISGHRSVSWYQQTPGQGLQFLFEYFSETQRNKGNFPGRFSGRQFSNSRSEMNVSTLELGDSALYLCASSTNNPGAYEQYFGPGTRLTVT.

This chain joins TRBV28 and TRBJ1-2; 8 bases fit TRBD1. J was trimmed by 0 bases and V by 4 bases; bases with no gene match: 4. The CDR3 totals 15 residues. CDR1 MDHEN and CDR2 SYDVKM come from the germline V gene. CDR3 coding DNA: TGTGCCAGCAGTTATCCGGGACAGGCTAACTATGGCTACACCTTC. Translated: CASSYPGQANYGYTF.

V usage is TRBV4-2 and J usage is TRBJ2-5, with TRBD1 identical over 7 bases. V shed 1 base, J shed 4 bases, and the junction held 6 bases outside the gene matches. The CDR3 runs 15 residues. CDR1 LGHNA and CDR2 YNFKEQ come from the germline V gene. The CDR3 is CASSQAPTGSETQYF. The DNA for the CDR3 is TGTGCCAGCAGCCAAGCCCCGACAGGGTCAGAGACCCAGTACTTC.

The CDR3 bases are TGTGCCAGCAGATCGGGACAGGGCCTGGGTCAGCCCCAGCATTTT. Translated: CASRSGQGLGQPQHF. The V call is TRBV27, the J call TRBJ1-5; 9 nucleotides align to TRBD1. CDR1 MNHEY and CDR2 SMNVEV come from the germline V gene (reference sequence). This CDR3 has 15 amino acids. After removal of 6 bases from V and 6 bases from J, the junction contained 9 bases not matched to a gene.

V gene TRBV5-1 combines with J gene TRBJ2-7, with D maybe TRBD2 (7 bases). Germline V lookup: CDR1 SGHRS, CDR2 YFSETQ. V was clipped by 2 bases and J by 3 bases, with 15 bases between them. This CDR3 is built from 15 residues. The CDR3 DNA sequence: TGCGCCAGCAGCTTAAGCGGGACATCTAACTACGAGCAGTACTTC. Translated: CASSLSGTSNYEQYF.

The chain has TRBV10-3 and TRBJ2-7; D is possibly TRBD1 (6 bases). V gave up 8 bases and J gave up 0 bases, with 14 bases separating them. This CDR3 is 14 amino acids long. Per the germline V gene, CDR1 is ENHRY and CDR2 is SYGVKD. DNA of the CDR3: TGTGCCATCGGCCGGACAGCGGTCTCCTACGAGCAGTACTTC. Translating it yields CAIGRTAVSYEQYF.

This chain joins TRBV6-5 and TRBJ2-1; 9 nucleotides match TRBD1. Germline CDR1 reads MNHEY; CDR2 reads SVGAGI. CDR3 length: 14 residues. The ends lost 6 bases at V and 0 bases at J; junction bases unmatched: 0. The DNA of the CDR3 is TGTGCCAGCAGGGACAGGGGCTCCTACAATGAGCAGTTCTTC. It translates to CASRDRGSYNEQFF.

The V and J genes are TRBV9 and TRBJ1-2; D is uncertain. There are 12 residues in the CDR3. Germline CDR1 reads SGDLS; CDR2 reads YYNGEE. Trimming took 0 bases from V and 5 from J, leaving 5 bases between them. In nucleotides, the CDR3 is TGTGCCAGCAGCGTAGCCCAATATGGCTACACCTTC. This encodes CASSVAQYGYTF.

V and J are TRBV7-9 and TRBJ1-1; 8 positions agree with TRBD1. The germline V gene encodes CDR1 SEHNR and CDR2 FQNEAQ (reference sequence). V lost 5 bases, J lost 2 bases, and 7 bases stayed unmatched. The CDR3 totals 15 residues. The CDR3 nucleotides read TGTGCCAGCAGCCACCTGCAGGGGGCAAACACTGAAGCTTTCTTT. This translates into CASSHLQGANTEAFF.

In this sample, this clone turned up a few times. V and J are TRBV15 and TRBJ2-7; D remains unclear. Germline V gives CDR1 LNHNV, CDR2 YYDKDF (reference sequence). The CDR3 extends over 15 amino acids. Trimming took off 1 base at V and 3 bases at J, with 13 bases between the two ends. The CDR3 here is CATSRASVLDYEQYF. The CDR3 DNA reads TGTGCCACCAGCAGAGCTTCGGTCCTTGACTACGAGCAGTACTTC.

The CDR3 coding sequence is TGTGCCAGCACCTTTAGGACTAGCAGCTACAATGAGCAGTTCTTC. Translating gives CASTFRTSSYNEQFF. The chain employs TRBV6-5 and TRBJ2-1, with 8 bases aligning to TRBD2. V gave up 7 bases and J gave up 3 bases; unmatched junction bases: 8. CDR1 and CDR2 from the germline V gene are MNHEY and SVGAGI. There are 15 residues in the CDR3.

V gene TRBV5-1 combines with J gene TRBJ1-2; 10 bases line up with TRBD1. The CDR3 has 16 residues. V shed 1 base and J 5 bases; nucleotides not matched to a gene: 8. Germline V gene lookup returns CDR1 SGHRS and CDR2 YFSETQ. The CDR3 nucleotides are TGCGCCAGCAGCTTGACCGGACAGGGGGTTGGGTATGGCTACACCTTC. It yields the protein CASSLTGQGVGYGYTF. Using reference TRBV5-1 and TRBJ1-2 for the parts outside the CDR3, the full variable domain is KAGVTQTPRYLIKTRGQQVTLSCSPISGHRSVSWYQQTPGQGLQFLFEYFSETQRNKGNFPGRFSGRQFSNSRSEMNVSTLELGDSALYLCASSLTGQGVGYGYTFGSGTRLTVV.

V is TRBV6-5 and J is TRBJ1-2; TRBD1 is a possible D gene (6 bases). Trimming pared 5 bases from V and 7 bases from J, leaving 11 bases between. Germline CDR1 is MNHEY and CDR2 is SVGAGI. There are 12 residues in the CDR3. CDR3: CASSTHRVGYTF. CDR3 DNA: TGTGCCAGCAGTACCCACAGGGTTGGCTACACCTTC.

In its sample, this clone was seen a few times. V is TRBV19 and J is TRBJ1-2; 7 bases align to TRBD1. V shed 0 bases, J shed 8 bases, and the junction held 3 bases outside the gene matches. Germline V lookup: CDR1 LNHDA, CDR2 SQIVND (reference sequence). The CDR3 runs to 13 residues. Written as DNA, the CDR3 is TGTGCCAGTAGTATAGAACGGGACAGAGGCTACACCTTC. Its translation is CASSIERDRGYTF. The whole variable domain, filled in from reference TRBV19 and TRBJ1-2, reads DGGITQSPKYLFRKEGQNVTLSCEQNLNHDAMYWYRQDPGQGLRLIYYSQIVNDFQKGDIAEGYSVSREKKESFPLTVTSAQKNPTAFYLCASSIERDRGYTFGSGTRLTVV.

This clone has only a few counts. The chain recombines TRBV7-3 with TRBJ1-1, with D possibly matching TRBD1 (5 bases). The V end lost 5 bases, the J end lost 4 bases, and 11 bases lay between the germline ends. This CDR3 contains 13 residues. The germline V gene has CDR1 SGHTA and CDR2 FQGTGA. The CDR3: CASSIQGGTEAFF. The CDR3 region has the DNA TGTGCCAGCAGCATCCAGGGTGGCACTGAAGCTTTCTTT.

The genes are TRBV29-1 and TRBJ1-2, with D possibly being TRBD1 (5 bases). Trimming shortened V by 1 base and J by 2 bases, and 8 bases separated the two germline ends. This CDR3 has 13 amino acids. Germline assignment: CDR1 SQVTM and CDR2 ANQGSEA. CDR3: CSVEVGQNYGYTF. For the CDR3, the DNA is TGCAGCGTTGAAGTTGGACAAAACTATGGCTACACCTTC.

A single count supports this clone. The chain combines TRBV29-1 with TRBJ1-2; D gene ambiguous. Germline lookup yields CDR1 SQVTM and CDR2 ANQGSEA. The CDR3 loop spans 10 amino acids. With 3 bases removed from V and 8 bases from J, the gap between germline ends came to 7 bases. The CDR3 nucleotides are TGCAGCGTTGACTCCTCCGGCTACACCTTC. Translation: CSVDSSGYTF.

The gene calls are TRBV19 and TRBJ2-3; TRBD1 aligns across 8 bases. Germline-derived CDR1 and CDR2 are LNHDA and SQIVND (reference sequence). The J segment lost 0 bases and the V segment lost 4 bases, leaving 3 bases of the junction unmatched. CDR3 length equals 15 residues. Written as DNA, the CDR3 is TGTGCCAGTAGTACGACAGGGGTTAGCACAGATACGCAGTATTTT. Protein sequence: CASSTTGVSTDTQYF.

This rearrangement joins TRBV5-4 to TRBJ1-6; 8 nucleotides align to TRBD1. CDR3 length: 14 residues. Germline V gene lookup returns CDR1 SGHNT and CDR2 YYREEE (reference sequence). The V and J ends lost 3 bases and 10 bases, in that order; junction bases with no gene match: 6. The CDR3 protein is CASSSGQGDSPLHF. The CDR3 DNA reads TGTGCCAGCAGCTCTGGACAGGGCGACTCACCCCTCCACTTT.

This rearrangement joins TRBV4-1 to TRBJ2-1, with D maybe TRBD1 (5 bases). The CDR3 covers 20 residues. Germline CDR1 MGHRA, CDR2 YSYEKL. With 2 bases removed from V and 0 bases from J, the gap between germline ends came to 23 bases. As DNA, the CDR3 is TGCGCCAGCAGCCAAAGATTTGACAGTTCTTCTTATAGCTCCTACAATGAGCAGTTCTTC. It codes for CASSQRFDSSSYSSYNEQFF.